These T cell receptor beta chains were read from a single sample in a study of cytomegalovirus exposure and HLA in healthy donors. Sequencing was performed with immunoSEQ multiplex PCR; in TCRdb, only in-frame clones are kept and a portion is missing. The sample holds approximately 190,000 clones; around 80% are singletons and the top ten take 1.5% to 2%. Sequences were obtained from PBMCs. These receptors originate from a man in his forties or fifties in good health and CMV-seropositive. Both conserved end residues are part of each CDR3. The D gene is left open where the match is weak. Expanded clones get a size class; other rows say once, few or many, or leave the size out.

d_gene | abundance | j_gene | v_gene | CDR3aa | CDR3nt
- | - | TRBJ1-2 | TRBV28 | CASSLGGINYGYTF | TGTGCCAGCAGTTTAGGGGGGATTAACTATGGCTACACCTTC
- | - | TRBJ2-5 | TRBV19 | CASGGRQETQYF | TGTGCCAGTGGGGGGAGGCAAGAGACCCAGTACTTC
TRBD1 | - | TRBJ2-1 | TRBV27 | CASRPRDRGLNEQFF | TGTGCCAGCCGGCCGCGGGACAGGGGACTAAATGAGCAGTTCTTC
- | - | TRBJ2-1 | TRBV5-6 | CASSGSGEQFF | TGTGCCAGCAGCGGCTCAGGGGAGCAGTTCTTC
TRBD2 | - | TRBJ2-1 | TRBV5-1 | CASSLAAGGLNEQFF | TGCGCCAGCAGCTTGGCGGCGGGAGGTCTGAATGAGCAGTTCTTC
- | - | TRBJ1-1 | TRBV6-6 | CASSLDLGGGSEAFF | TGTGCCAGCAGTCTGGATCTGGGTGGAGGGTCTGAAGCTTTCTTT
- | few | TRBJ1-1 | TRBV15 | CATSRAPGAEAFF | TGTGCCACCAGCAGAGCGCCCGGGGCTGAAGCTTTCTTT
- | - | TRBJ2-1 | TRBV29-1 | CSVISNEQFF | TGCAGCGTTATTAGTAATGAGCAGTTCTTC
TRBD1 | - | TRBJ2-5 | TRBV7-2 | CASSPGQGRGTQYF | TGTGCCAGCAGCCCGGGACAGGGCCGAGGGACCCAGTACTTC
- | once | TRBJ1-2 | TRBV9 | CASSPQGKPYGYTF | TGTGCCAGCAGCCCACAGGGCAAGCCTTATGGCTACACCTTC
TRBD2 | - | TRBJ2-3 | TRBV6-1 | CASRTGGSTDTQYF | TGTGCCAGCAGAACGGGGGGGAGTACAGATACGCAGTATTTT
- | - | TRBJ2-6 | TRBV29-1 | CSVEQKSGANVLAF | TGCAGCGTGGAGCAAAAATCTGGGGCCAACGTCCTGGCTTTC
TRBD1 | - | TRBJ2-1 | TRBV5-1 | CASSPPGQISYNEQFF | TGCGCCAGCAGCCCGCCGGGACAGATTTCCTACAATGAGCAGTTCTTC
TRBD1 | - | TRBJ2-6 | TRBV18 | CASSPDRGAAGANVLTF | TGTGCCAGCTCACCTGACAGGGGAGCCGCTGGGGCCAACGTCCTGACTTTC
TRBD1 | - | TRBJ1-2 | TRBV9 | CASTGTGVGYTF | TGTGCCAGCACCGGGACAGGGGTCGGCTACACCTTC
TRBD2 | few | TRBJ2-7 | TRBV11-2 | CASSGLAGDIYEQYF | TGTGCCAGCAGCGGACTAGCGGGAGATATCTACGAGCAGTACTTC
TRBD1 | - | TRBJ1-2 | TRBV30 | CAWSVPPTWTGEGFYGYTF | TGTGCCTGGAGTGTACCCCCGACTTGGACAGGGGAAGGATTCTATGGCTACACCTTC
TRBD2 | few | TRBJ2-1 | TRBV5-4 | CASSLGTSGALDEQFF | TGTGCCAGCAGCTTGGGGACTAGCGGGGCCCTCGATGAGCAGTTCTTC
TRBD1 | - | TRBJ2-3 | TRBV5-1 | CASRSPGQGVDTQYF | TGCGCCAGCCGCTCCCCGGGACAGGGGGTAGATACGCAGTATTTT
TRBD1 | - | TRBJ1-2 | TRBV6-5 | CASSSGQINYGYTF | TGTGCCAGCAGTTCGGGACAGATCAACTATGGCTACACCTTC
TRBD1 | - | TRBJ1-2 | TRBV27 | CASSKRDSNFYGYTF | TGTGCCAGCAGTAAAAGGGACAGTAACTTCTATGGCTACACCTTC
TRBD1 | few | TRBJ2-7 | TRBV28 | CASSSGGRKYEQYF | TGTGCCAGCAGTTCAGGGGGCCGGAAATACGAGCAGTACTTC
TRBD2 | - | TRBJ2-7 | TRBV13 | CASSHWGGPSYEQYF | TGTGCCAGCAGCCATTGGGGGGGACCCTCCTACGAGCAGTACTTC
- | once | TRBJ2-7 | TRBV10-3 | CASRGTEGHEQYF | TGTGCCTCAAGAGGGACTGAGGGGCACGAGCAGTACTTC
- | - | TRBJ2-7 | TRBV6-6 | CASSTGNRYEQYF | TGTGCCAGCAGCACAGGGAATCGGTACGAGCAGTACTTC
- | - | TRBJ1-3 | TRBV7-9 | CASSPLGGVMSGNTIYF | TGTGCCAGCAGCCCTTTGGGGGGAGTTATGTCTGGAAACACCATATATTTT
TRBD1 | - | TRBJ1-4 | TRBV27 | CASSSLPLTGGEEKLFF | TGTGCCAGCAGTTCTTTACCCCTCACAGGGGGAGAGGAAAAACTGTTTTTT
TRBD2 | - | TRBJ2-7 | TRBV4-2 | CASSPGLAGSAGDHEQYF | TGTGCCAGCAGCCCGGGACTAGCGGGGAGTGCAGGGGACCACGAGCAGTACTTC